This T cell receptor beta chain was captured by sequencing in a study of shared clonotypes between healthy human individuals. Study results and caveats: Non-shared clonotypes had lower generation probabilities than clonotypes shared by all four sorted-subset donors.

Healthy adults negative for HIV, lacking recent acute infections or vaccinations, served as donors. Every one of the donors was a Caucasian adult that lived in Nashville, Tennessee. A CD45RA-negative memory subset and a CD45RA+ naive subset were separated from the CD4+ cells. This clone was seen just once. The antigen is not known. The CDR3 extends over 15 amino acids. V was pared by 5 bases and J by 7 bases, with 15 bases between. CDR1 SNHLY and CDR2 FYNNEI come from the germline V gene. Profiled with immunoSEQ multiplex PCR; TCRdb holds only in-frame clones, not every one. The data contain 2 million to 2.5 million clones, approximately 96% of them singletons.

The sample was naive CD4+ T cells sorted from blood. The subset here: CD45RA+ positively selected. The receptor was derived from a young man in good health. This sequence joins TRBV2 and TRBJ1-6, with D possibly being TRBD1 (6 bases). CDR3 region: CASSIGGSENSPLHF. The CDR3 DNA follows: TGTGCCAGCAGTATTGGGGGCTCGGAAAATTCACCCCTCCACTTT.